This entry lists 21 T cell receptor beta chains sequenced from one sample in a study of CD8 T cells in Susac syndrome. RNA, at about 0.45 to 1 ug, was reverse transcribed with random hexamers. TCRdb reanalysed the immunoSEQ multiplex PCR reads using MiXCR and keeps one entry per CDR3 protein. The sample lists roughly 200,000 distinct CDR3 sequences; about 95% were seen once. The sequenced sample consisted of CD4+ T cells from PBMCs. Receptors were obtained from a human donor with Susac syndrome.

The chain uses TRBV27 and TRBJ2-5, with 9 bases aligning to TRBD1. Looked up from germline, CDR1 is MNHEY and CDR2 is SMNVEV (reference sequence). Germline trimming cut 4 bases from V and 5 bases from J; bases unmatched to any gene: 5. The CDR3 has 14 amino acids. DNA for the CDR3: TGTGCCAGCAGTTCCAACAGGGGGCTGGAGACCCAGTACTTC. Translating gives CASSSNRGLETQYF.

CDR3 amino acids: CASTERSSGGTFRDTQYF. Here the CDR3 DNA reads TGTGCCAGCACCGAAAGGTCTAGCGGGGGGACCTTCCGAGATACGCAGTATTTT. The J gene is TRBJ2-3, the V gene TRBV13; 11 positions match TRBD2. The CDR3 spans 18 residues. The V gene end was trimmed by 7 bases and the J gene end by 5 bases; junction bases not matched to a gene: 17. Looked up from germline, CDR1 is PRHDT and CDR2 is FYEKMQ (reference sequence). Drawing the rest from reference TRBV13 and TRBJ2-3, the complete variable domain is AAGVIQSPRHLIKEKRETATLKCYPIPRHDTVYWYQQGPGQDPQFLISFYEKMQSDKGSIPDRFSAQQFSDYHSELNMSSLELGDSALYFCASTERSSGGTFRDTQYFGPGTRLTVL.

The chain couples TRBV19 to TRBJ1-3; D not certain. Germline V gene sequence: CDR1 LNHDA, CDR2 SQIVND (reference sequence). There are 13 residues in the CDR3. Trimming left V 7 bases short and J 4 bases short, with 11 bases between. Here the CDR3 reads CASNQASGNTIYF. As DNA, the CDR3 is TGTGCCAGTAACCAGGCTTCCGGAAACACCATATATTTT.

The J gene is TRBJ1-5, the V gene TRBV30, with no clear D. CDR3 length: 13 residues. Trimming took off 2 bases at V and 4 bases at J, with 9 bases between the two ends. Germline V gives CDR1 GTSNPN, CDR2 SVGIG (reference sequence). CDR3 loop: CAWSTDRNQPQHF. CDR3 in DNA: TGTGCCTGGAGTACCGACCGAAATCAGCCCCAGCATTTT.

The DNA for the CDR3 is TGCGCCAGCAGCCTGGTACCTCTGACTAGCGGGCTGGAGGAGACCCAGTACTTC. It translates to CASSLVPLTSGLEETQYF. V is TRBV4-1 and J is TRBJ2-5; the match to TRBD2 covers 10 bases. There are 18 residues in the CDR3. Germline V gene lookup returns CDR1 MGHRA and CDR2 YSYEKL. V lost 4 bases to trimming and J lost 5 bases; unmatched junction nucleotides: 16.

This chain joins TRBV7-9 and TRBJ2-7, with D unresolved. Germline-derived CDR1 and CDR2 are SEHNR and FQNEAQ (reference sequence). The CDR3 runs 14 residues. Between the trimmed V and J ends, which lost 1 base and 3 bases, there was a span of 10 bases. CDR3 in DNA: TGTGCCAGCAGCTTAGGAGCTCCTGGCTACGAGCAGTACTTC. It encodes CASSLGAPGYEQYF.

The genes are TRBV20-1 and TRBJ2-2, with 7 bases identical to TRBD1. In germline, CDR1 is DFQATT, CDR2 SNEGSKA (reference sequence). The V gene end was trimmed by 4 bases and the J gene end by 10 bases; junction bases not matched to a gene: 3. The CDR3 is 11 residues long. In nucleotides, the CDR3 is TGCAGTGCTACAGGGGGAGTGGAGCTGTTTTTT. This gives the protein CSATGGVELFF.

The chain uses TRBV6-6 and TRBJ1-4, with D perhaps TRBD1 (5 bases). V gave up 5 bases and J gave up 4 bases, with 11 bases separating them. The CDR3 runs 14 residues. Per the germline V gene, CDR1 is MNHNY and CDR2 is SVGAGI (reference sequence). CDR3 sequence: CASSGTAYNEKLFF. Here the CDR3 DNA reads TGTGCCAGCAGTGGGACTGCTTATAATGAAAAACTGTTTTTT.

The rearrangement uses TRBV11-3 and TRBJ2-7; possibly TRBD1 or TRBD2 for D (5 bases each). Germline CDR1 and CDR2: SGHNT and YENEEA. This CDR3 has 15 residues. Trimming pared 1 base from V and 3 bases from J, leaving 13 bases between. The DNA for the CDR3 is TGTGCCAGCAGCTTAGGAGGGGAGCAGCACTACGAGCAGTACTTC. This encodes CASSLGGEQHYEQYF. The complete variable domain, with remaining parts taken from reference TRBV11-3 and TRBJ2-7, reads EAGVVQSPRYKIIEKKQPVAFWCNPISGHNTLYWYLQNLGQGPELLIRYENEEAVDDSQLPKDRFSAERLKGVDSTLKIQPAELGDSAVYLCASSLGGEQHYEQYFGPGTRLTVT.

The chain links TRBV7-8 to TRBJ2-1; D is perhaps TRBD2 (5 bases). Germline values: CDR1 SGHVS, CDR2 FQNEAQ. The CDR3 extends over 16 amino acids. V was pared by 5 bases and J by 0 bases, with 14 bases between. CDR3 protein: CASSPWRGLSYNEQFF. The CDR3 DNA reads as TGTGCCAGCAGCCCCTGGAGAGGGCTCTCCTACAATGAGCAGTTCTTC.

The V and J genes are TRBV11-2 and TRBJ1-1, with TRBD1 identical over 7 bases. The CDR3 covers 15 residues. Trimming at V came to 3 bases and at J to 4 bases, leaving 8 bases not matched to a gene. CDR1 is SGHAT and CDR2 is FQNNGV in the germline V gene. In DNA, the CDR3 is TGTGCCAGCAGCTTGAACAGGGGATGGGGCACTGAAGCTTTCTTT. Encoded protein: CASSLNRGWGTEAFF.

The chain couples TRBV4-2 to TRBJ2-1; the match to TRBD2 covers 9 bases. Germline trimming cut 1 base from V and 6 bases from J; bases unmatched to any gene: 7. The CDR3 is made up of 16 amino acids. CDR1 LGHNA and CDR2 YNFKEQ come from the germline V gene. The CDR3, as DNA: TGTGCCAGCAGCCAAGTTGGCGGGGGGGCTGTCAATGAGCAGTTCTTC. Protein sequence: CASSQVGGGAVNEQFF.

The gene calls are TRBV5-6 and TRBJ2-1; 10 nucleotides agree with TRBD1. The V and J ends lost 3 bases and 2 bases, in that order; junction bases with no gene match: 8. This CDR3 contains 17 residues. Per the germline V gene, CDR1 is SGHDT and CDR2 is YYEEEE. The CDR3 nucleotides read TGTGCCAGCAGCTCGGGGACAGGGGAGGGACCCTACAATGAGCAGTTCTTC. Residues: CASSSGTGEGPYNEQFF.

V and J are TRBV7-2 and TRBJ2-3; 9 bases fit TRBD2. The trim removed 1 base at V and 5 bases at J, leaving 4 bases unmatched. This CDR3 contains 15 residues. Looked up from germline, CDR1 is SGHTA and CDR2 is FQGNSA. The CDR3 DNA is TGTGCCAGCAGCTTAGTAGCGGGGGAGGTAGATACGCAGTATTTT. It encodes CASSLVAGEVDTQYF.

The rearrangement links TRBV9 to TRBJ2-7; 9 bases line up with TRBD1. The CDR3 length is 16 residues. The V and J ends lost 4 bases and 1 base, in that order; junction bases with no gene match: 9. Germline CDR1 SGDLS, CDR2 YYNGEE. The DNA for the CDR3 is TGTGCCAGCAGCCCCCGATCCGGGACAGGGTCCTACGAGCAGTACTTC. Encoded protein: CASSPRSGTGSYEQYF.

The chain employs TRBV20-1 and TRBJ2-1; D possibly matches TRBD1 or TRBD2 (5 bases each). The CDR3 is 11 residues long. V was cut by 4 bases and J by 15 bases, with 16 bases left in between. Germline CDR1 reads DFQATT; CDR2 reads SNEGSKA (reference sequence). CDR3 DNA: TGCAGTGCTAAAGAGGGACCCTTGGGGTTCTTC. Its protein is CSAKEGPLGFF.

The chain carries TRBV6-2 or TRBV6-3 and TRBJ2-7; weak D call: TRBD1 (5 bases). V gave up 8 bases and J gave up 4 bases, with 12 bases separating them. CDR3 length: 12 amino acids. Germline V lookup: CDR1 MNHEY, CDR2 SVGEGT. CDR3 region: CASARVLYEQYF. CDR3 in DNA: TGTGCCAGCGCCAGGGTTCTTTACGAGCAGTACTTC.

The chain couples TRBV20-1 to TRBJ2-5; TRBD2 matches 14 bases. The CDR3 loop spans 17 amino acids. CDR1 and CDR2 (germline): DFQATT, SNEGSKA (reference sequence). The trim removed 1 base at V and 1 base at J, leaving 5 bases unmatched. The CDR3 region has the DNA TGCAGTGCTAGAGGAGGACTAGCGGGAGGTTCCCAAGAGACCCAGTACTTC. This sequence encodes CSARGGLAGGSQETQYF.

This chain links TRBV4-2 with TRBJ2-6; TRBD2 matches at 9 bases. The length of the CDR3 is 18 residues. From germline, CDR1 is LGHNA and CDR2 YNFKEQ. V was pared by 1 base and J by 9 bases, with 13 bases of the junction left unmatched. The CDR3 DNA reads TGTGCCAGCAGCCAAGTTTCTAGCGGGACGTTTCATCTCAACGTCCTGACTTTC. This encodes CASSQVSSGTFHLNVLTF.

The V call is TRBV29-1, the J call TRBJ1-1; D may be TRBD1 (5 bases). CDR1 and CDR2 (germline): SQVTM, ANQGSEA. CDR3 length: 13 residues. The V end was cut by 5 bases, the J end by 1 base, with 11 bases between. The CDR3 sequence: CSVRDPQNTEAFF. The CDR3 DNA follows: TGCAGCGTTCGGGACCCCCAGAACACTGAAGCTTTCTTT.

This clonotype was counted between two and nine times. The rearrangement joins TRBV20-1 to TRBJ1-5; D may be TRBD1 (6 bases). V was trimmed by 3 bases and J by 4 bases, leaving 19 bases between them. The V gene's germline CDR1 is DFQATT and CDR2 SNEGSKA (reference sequence). The CDR3 runs 16 residues. CDR3 protein: CSARGLRGPSNQPQHF. CDR3 nucleotide sequence: TGCAGTGCTAGGGGTCTCAGGGGCCCCTCTAATCAGCCCCAGCATTTT.